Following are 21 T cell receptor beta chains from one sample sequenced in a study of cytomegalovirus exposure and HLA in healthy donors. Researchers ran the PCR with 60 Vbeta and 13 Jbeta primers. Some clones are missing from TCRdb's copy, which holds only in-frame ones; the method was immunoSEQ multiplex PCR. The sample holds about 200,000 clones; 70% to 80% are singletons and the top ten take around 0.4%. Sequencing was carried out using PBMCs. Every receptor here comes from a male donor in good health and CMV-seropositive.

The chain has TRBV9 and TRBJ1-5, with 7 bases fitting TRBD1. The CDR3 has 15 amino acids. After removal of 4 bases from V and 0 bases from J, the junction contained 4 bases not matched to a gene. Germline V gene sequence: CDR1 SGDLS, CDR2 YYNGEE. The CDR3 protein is CASSPGQSSNQPQHF. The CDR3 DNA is TGTGCCAGCAGCCCGGGACAGAGTAGCAATCAGCCCCAGCATTTT.

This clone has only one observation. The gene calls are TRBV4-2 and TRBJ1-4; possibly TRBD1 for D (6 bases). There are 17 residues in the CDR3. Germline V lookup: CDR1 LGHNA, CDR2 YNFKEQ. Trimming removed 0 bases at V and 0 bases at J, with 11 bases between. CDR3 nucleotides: TGTGCCAGCAGCCAAGACGGGGGGGCCCCAACTAATGAAAAACTGTTTTTT. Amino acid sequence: CASSQDGGAPTNEKLFF.

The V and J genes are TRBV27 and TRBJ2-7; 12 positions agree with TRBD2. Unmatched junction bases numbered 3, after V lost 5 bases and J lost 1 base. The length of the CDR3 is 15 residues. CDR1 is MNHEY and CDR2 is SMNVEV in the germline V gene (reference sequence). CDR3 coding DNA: TGTGCCAGCAGTCGACTAGCGGGAGATTCCTACGAGCAGTACTTC. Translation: CASSRLAGDSYEQYF.

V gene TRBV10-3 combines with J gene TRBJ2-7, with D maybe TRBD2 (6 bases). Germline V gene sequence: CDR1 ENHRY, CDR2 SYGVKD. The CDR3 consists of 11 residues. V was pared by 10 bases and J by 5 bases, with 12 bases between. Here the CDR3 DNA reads TGTGCCACCGAAGGAGGGGACGAGCAGTACTTC. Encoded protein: CATEGGDEQYF.

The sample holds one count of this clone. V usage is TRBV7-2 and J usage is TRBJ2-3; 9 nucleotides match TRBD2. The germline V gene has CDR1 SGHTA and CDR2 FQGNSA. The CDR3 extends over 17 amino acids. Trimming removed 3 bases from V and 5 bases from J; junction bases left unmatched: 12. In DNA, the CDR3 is TGTGCCAGCAGCTTTGGCCCCGGGGCGGGGGGGCAAGATACGCAGTATTTT. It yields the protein CASSFGPGAGGQDTQYF. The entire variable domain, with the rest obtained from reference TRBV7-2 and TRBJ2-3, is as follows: GAGVSQSPSNKVTEKGKDVELRCDPISGHTALYWYRQSLGQGLEFLIYFQGNSAPDKSGLPSDRFSAERTGGSVSTLTIQRTQQEDSAVYLCASSFGPGAGGQDTQYFGPGTRLTVL.

The CDR3: CAIRPPTGGSTEAFF. The CDR3 DNA reads TGTGCCATCAGGCCACCGACAGGGGGTAGCACTGAAGCTTTCTTT. The chain combines TRBV10-3 with TRBJ1-1, with 9 bases that match TRBD1. The V segment lost 6 bases and the J segment 4 bases; nucleotides outside the gene matches: 9. This CDR3 spans 15 amino acids. Germline V gene lookup returns CDR1 ENHRY and CDR2 SYGVKD.

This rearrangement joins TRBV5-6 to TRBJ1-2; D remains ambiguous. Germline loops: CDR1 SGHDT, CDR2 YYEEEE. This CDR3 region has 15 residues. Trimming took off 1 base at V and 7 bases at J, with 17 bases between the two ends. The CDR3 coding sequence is TGTGCCAGCAGCTTGTCGAGTGGCCCGGGGAGTGGCTACACCTTC. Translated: CASSLSSGPGSGYTF. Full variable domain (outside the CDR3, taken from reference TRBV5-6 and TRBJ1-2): DAGVTQSPTHLIKTRGQQVTLRCSPKSGHDTVSWYQQALGQGPQFIFQYYEEEERQRGNFPDRFSGHQFPNYSSELNVNALLLGDSALYLCASSLSSGPGSGYTFGSGTRLTVV.

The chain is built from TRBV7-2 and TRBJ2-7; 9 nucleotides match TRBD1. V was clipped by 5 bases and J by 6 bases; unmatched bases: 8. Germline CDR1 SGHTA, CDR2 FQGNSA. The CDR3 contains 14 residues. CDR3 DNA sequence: TGTGCCAGCAGCCCAGGGACAGGGAATCGCGAGCAGTACTTC. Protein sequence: CASSPGTGNREQYF.

DNA of the CDR3: TGTGCCAGCAGTGACTCGAGTCCGGACACTAGCACAGATACGCAGTATTTT. Its translation: CASSDSSPDTSTDTQYF. The chain employs TRBV6-4 and TRBJ2-3; D is possibly TRBD1 (5 bases). Trimming removed 0 bases at V and 0 bases at J, with 13 bases between. Germline lookup yields CDR1 MRHNA and CDR2 SNTAGT. The CDR3 runs to 17 residues.

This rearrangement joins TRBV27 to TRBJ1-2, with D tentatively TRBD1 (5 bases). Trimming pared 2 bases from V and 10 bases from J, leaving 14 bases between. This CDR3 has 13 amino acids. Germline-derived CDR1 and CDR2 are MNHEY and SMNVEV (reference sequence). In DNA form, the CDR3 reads TGTGCCAGCAGTTTAGCTAGGGGATCGGACTACACCTTC. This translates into CASSLARGSDYTF.

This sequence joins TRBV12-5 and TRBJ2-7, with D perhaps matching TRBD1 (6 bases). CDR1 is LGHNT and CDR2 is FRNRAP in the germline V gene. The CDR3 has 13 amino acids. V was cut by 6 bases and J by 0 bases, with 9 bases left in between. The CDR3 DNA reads TGTGCTAGTGGGACAGGCGGCTCCTACGAGCAGTACTTC. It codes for CASGTGGSYEQYF.

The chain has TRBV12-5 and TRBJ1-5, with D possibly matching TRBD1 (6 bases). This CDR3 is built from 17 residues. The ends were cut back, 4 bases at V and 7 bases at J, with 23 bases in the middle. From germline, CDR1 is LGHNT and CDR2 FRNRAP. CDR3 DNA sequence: TGTGCTAGTGGTTCCCACTCGACAGGCAAACTTAACCAGCCCCAGCATTTT. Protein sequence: CASGSHSTGKLNQPQHF. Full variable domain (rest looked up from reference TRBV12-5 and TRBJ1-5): DARVTQTPRHKVTEMGQEVTMRCQPILGHNTVFWYRQTMMQGLELLAYFRNRAPLDDSGMPKDRFSAEMPDATLATLKIQPSEPRDSAVYFCASGSHSTGKLNQPQHFGDGTRLSIL.

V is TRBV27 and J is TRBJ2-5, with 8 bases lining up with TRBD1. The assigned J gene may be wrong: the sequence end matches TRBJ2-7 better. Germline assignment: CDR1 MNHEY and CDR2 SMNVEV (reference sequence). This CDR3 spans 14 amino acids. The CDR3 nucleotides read TGTGCCAGCAGTACAGGGGGTTCGAGCTACGAGCAGTACTTC. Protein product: CASSTGGSSYEQYF.

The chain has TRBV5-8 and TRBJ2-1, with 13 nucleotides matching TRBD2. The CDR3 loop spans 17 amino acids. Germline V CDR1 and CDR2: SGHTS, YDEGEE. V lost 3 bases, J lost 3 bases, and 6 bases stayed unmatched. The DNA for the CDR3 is TGTGCCAGCAGCTATGGGACTAGCGGGGCCGGCTACAATGAGCAGTTCTTC. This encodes CASSYGTSGAGYNEQFF.

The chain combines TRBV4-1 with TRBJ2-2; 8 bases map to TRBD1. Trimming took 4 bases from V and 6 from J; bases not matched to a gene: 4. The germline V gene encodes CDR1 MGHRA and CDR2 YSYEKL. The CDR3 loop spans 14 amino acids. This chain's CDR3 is CASSPDRGPGELFF. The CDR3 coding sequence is TGCGCCAGCAGCCCCGACAGGGGCCCCGGGGAGCTGTTTTTT.

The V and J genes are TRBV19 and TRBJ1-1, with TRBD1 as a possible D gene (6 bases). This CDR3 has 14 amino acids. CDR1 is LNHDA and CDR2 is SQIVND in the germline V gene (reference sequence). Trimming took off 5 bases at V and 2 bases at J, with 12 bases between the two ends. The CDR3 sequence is CASSPGTINTEAFF. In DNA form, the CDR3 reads TGTGCCAGTAGTCCAGGGACAATTAACACTGAAGCTTTCTTT. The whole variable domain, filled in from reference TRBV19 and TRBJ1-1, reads DGGITQSPKYLFRKEGQNVTLSCEQNLNHDAMYWYRQDPGQGLRLIYYSQIVNDFQKGDIAEGYSVSREKKESFPLTVTSAQKNPTAFYLCASSPGTINTEAFFGQGTRLTVV.

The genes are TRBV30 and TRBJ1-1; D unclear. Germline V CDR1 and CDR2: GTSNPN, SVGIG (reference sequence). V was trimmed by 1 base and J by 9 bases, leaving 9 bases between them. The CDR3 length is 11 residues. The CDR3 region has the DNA TGTGCCTGGAGTGCCACCTGGCAAGCTTTCTTT. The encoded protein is CAWSATWQAFF.

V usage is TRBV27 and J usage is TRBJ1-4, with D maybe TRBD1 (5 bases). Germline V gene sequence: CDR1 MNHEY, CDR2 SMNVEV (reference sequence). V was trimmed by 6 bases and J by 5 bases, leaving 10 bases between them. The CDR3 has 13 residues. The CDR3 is CASRDNGNEKLFF. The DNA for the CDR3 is TGTGCCAGCAGGGACAATGGGAATGAAAAACTGTTTTTT.

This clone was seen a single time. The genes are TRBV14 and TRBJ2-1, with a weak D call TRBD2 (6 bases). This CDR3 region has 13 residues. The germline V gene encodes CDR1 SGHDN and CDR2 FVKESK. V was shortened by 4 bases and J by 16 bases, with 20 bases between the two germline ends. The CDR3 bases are TGTGCCAGCAGCCTTATCCGCGGAGGGCAGGTCTTCTTC. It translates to CASSLIRGGQVFF.

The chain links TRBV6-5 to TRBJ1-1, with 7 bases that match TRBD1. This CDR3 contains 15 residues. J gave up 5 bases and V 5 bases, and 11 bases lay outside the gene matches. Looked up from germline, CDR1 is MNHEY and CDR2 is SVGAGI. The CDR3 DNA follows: TGTGCCAGCAGTCCCAGGGGGTCCATCGGGACTGAAGCTTTCTTT. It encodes CASSPRGSIGTEAFF.

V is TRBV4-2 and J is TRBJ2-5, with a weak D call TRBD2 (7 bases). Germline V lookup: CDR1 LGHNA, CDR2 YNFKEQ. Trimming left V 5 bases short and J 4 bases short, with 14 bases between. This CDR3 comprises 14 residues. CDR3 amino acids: CASSTRGGTETQYF. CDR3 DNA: TGTGCCAGCAGCACTAGGGGGGGCACAGAGACCCAGTACTTC.